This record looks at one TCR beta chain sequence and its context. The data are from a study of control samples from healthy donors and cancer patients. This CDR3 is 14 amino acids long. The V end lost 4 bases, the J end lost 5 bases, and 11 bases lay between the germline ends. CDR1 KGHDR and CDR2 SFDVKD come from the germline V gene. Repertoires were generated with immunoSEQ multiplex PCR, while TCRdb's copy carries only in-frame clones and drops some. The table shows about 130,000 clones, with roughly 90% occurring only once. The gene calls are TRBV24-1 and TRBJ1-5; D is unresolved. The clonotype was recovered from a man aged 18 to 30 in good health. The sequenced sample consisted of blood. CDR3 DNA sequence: TGTGCCACCAGTGAGTGGTGGGCGGATCAGCCCCAGCATTTT. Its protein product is CATSEWWADQPQHF.